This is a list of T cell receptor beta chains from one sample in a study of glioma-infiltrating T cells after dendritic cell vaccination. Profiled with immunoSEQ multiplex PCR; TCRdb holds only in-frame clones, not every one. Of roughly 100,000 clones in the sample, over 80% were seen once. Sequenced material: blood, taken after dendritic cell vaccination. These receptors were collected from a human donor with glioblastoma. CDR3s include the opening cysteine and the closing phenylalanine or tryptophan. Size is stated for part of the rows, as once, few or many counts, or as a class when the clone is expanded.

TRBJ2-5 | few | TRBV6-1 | CASRRDRGETQYF
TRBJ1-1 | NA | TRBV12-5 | CASGLVRPTGANTEAFF
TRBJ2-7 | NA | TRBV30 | CAWTVPPAEGYEQYF
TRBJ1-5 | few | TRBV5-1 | CASSLDPGLRQPQHF
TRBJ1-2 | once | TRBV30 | CAWTGRGSYTF
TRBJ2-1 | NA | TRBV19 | CASSGTSGGFSYNEQFF
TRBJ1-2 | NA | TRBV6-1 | CASSLSGGYGYTF
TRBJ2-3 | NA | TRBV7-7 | CASSLQGGSDTQYF
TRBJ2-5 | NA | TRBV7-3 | CASSLAAGGRETQYF
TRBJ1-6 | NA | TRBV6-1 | CASSERDYFQRDSPLHF
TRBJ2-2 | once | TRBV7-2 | CASSRVAGTNTGELFF
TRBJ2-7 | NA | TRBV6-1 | CASSESGETSYEQYF
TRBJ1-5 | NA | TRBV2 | CASSELRRDQPQHF
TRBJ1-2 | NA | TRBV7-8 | CASSLPQGQGGYTF
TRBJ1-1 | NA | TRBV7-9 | CASSLDSMREAFF
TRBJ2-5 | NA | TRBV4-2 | CASSQEGLAEQETQYF
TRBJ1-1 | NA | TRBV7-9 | CASSLHELNTEAFF
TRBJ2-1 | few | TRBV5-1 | CASSLDRTGDYNEQFF
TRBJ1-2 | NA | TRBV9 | CASSLGTGQGGYTF
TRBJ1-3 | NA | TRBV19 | CASSSTRGDTIYF
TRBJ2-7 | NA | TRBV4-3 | CASSQFDRAYEQYF
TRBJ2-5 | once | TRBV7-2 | CASSLATSGGQETQYF
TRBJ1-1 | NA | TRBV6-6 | CASSRFMNTEAFF
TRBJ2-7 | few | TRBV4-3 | CASSQVEGDKEQYF
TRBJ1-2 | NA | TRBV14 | CASSQRIGGEGYTF
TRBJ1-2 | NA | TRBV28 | CASSFGLLANYGYTF
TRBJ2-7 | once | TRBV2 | CASKDREVSEQYF
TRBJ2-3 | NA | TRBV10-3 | CAIMGQGTDTQYF
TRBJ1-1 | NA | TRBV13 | CASSRGAGQNTEAFF
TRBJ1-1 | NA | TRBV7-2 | CASATRLRTAFMNTEAFF
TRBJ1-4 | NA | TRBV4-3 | CASSQDLRGQLNEKLFF
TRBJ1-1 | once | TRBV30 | CAWSKGENTEAFF
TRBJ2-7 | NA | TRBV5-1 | CASSLRGLSYEQYF
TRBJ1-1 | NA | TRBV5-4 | CASSLPNTEAFF
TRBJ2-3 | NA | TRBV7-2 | CASSIGTGRGTDTQYF
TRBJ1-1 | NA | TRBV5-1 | CASSGWGEDTEAFF
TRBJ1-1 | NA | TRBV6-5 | CASSYGQANTEAFF
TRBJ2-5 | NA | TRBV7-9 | CASSPGTGALQETQYF
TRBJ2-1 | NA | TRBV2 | CASSVGTGKNEQFF
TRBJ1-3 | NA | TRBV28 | CASTMGGDSGNTIYF